The next 32 T cell receptor beta chains were all read from a single sample in a study of CD8 T cells in Susac syndrome. Reverse transcription of about 0.5 to 1 ug RNA used random hexamers. TCRdb reprocessed the immunoSEQ multiplex PCR reads via MiXCR and lists one record per CDR3 protein. Here the sample spans about 210,000 distinct CDR3 sequences, 94% being singletons. Sequences were obtained from CD4+ T cells from PBMCs. All receptors derive from a human donor with Susac syndrome.

The genes are TRBV5-1 and TRBJ2-7; D gene unclear. The CDR3 runs 15 residues. The V gene's germline CDR1 is SGHRS and CDR2 YFSETQ. V lost 7 bases and J 3 bases, leaving 20 bases between the germline ends. The CDR3 is CASSVGRYAFYEQYF. The CDR3, as DNA: TGCGCCAGCTCCGTTGGCAGATATGCATTCTACGAGCAGTACTTC.

The V call is TRBV29-1, the J call TRBJ2-7, with D unclear. The CDR3 consists of 13 residues. The V gene's germline CDR1 is SQVTM and CDR2 ANQGSEA. Deletions cut 3 bases from V and 1 base from J, with 10 bases between. The CDR3 loop reads CSVEAPGSYEQYF. The CDR3 nucleotides are TGCAGCGTTGAGGCTCCCGGTTCCTACGAGCAGTACTTC.

V is TRBV4-2 and J is TRBJ1-1, with D unresolved. Germline lookup yields CDR1 LGHNA and CDR2 YNFKEQ. Trimming cost V 0 bases and J 5 bases, with 10 bases left between them. This CDR3 has 14 amino acids. CDR3 amino acids: CASSQDWTETEAFF. The CDR3 bases are TGTGCCAGCAGCCAAGATTGGACGGAAACTGAAGCTTTCTTT.

The V gene is TRBV9, the J gene TRBJ2-5, with 7 bases lining up with TRBD2. Germline V gene sequence: CDR1 SGDLS, CDR2 YYNGEE. After removal of 0 bases from V and 3 bases from J, the junction contained 5 bases not matched to a gene. CDR3 size: 15 residues. CDR3 sequence (DNA): TGTGCCAGCAGCGTAGCCAGCGGGGTTGAAGAGACCCAGTACTTC. Encoded protein: CASSVASGVEETQYF.

This chain uses TRBV5-1 with TRBJ2-3; 8 nucleotides agree with TRBD2. The CDR3 consists of 15 residues. Germline trimming cut 0 bases from V and 5 bases from J; bases unmatched to any gene: 5. Germline assignment: CDR1 SGHRS and CDR2 YFSETQ. CDR3 in amino acids: CASSLVGRGGDTQYF. For the CDR3, the DNA is TGCGCCAGCAGCTTGGTCGGACGGGGGGGAGATACGCAGTATTTT.

The chain is built from TRBV27 and TRBJ1-2; 8 nucleotides line up with TRBD1. The ends lost 7 bases at V and 4 bases at J; junction bases unmatched: 5. This CDR3 has 13 amino acids. CDR1 MNHEY and CDR2 SMNVEV come from the germline V gene (reference sequence). CDR3 coding DNA: TGTGCCAGCACGACAGGGGCTGGCTATGGCTACACCTTC. This encodes CASTTGAGYGYTF.

V gene TRBV9 combines with J gene TRBJ2-1, with D unclear. The CDR3 is 13 amino acids. Looked up from germline, CDR1 is SGDLS and CDR2 is YYNGEE. Deletions cut 0 bases from V and 5 bases from J, with 6 bases between. The CDR3 reads CASSVAENNEQFF. The CDR3, as DNA: TGTGCCAGCAGCGTAGCTGAGAACAATGAGCAGTTCTTC.

The rearrangement links TRBV30 to TRBJ1-2, with D hard to call. V was cut by 2 bases and J by 8 bases, with 9 bases left in between. The CDR3 totals 11 residues. Germline V CDR1 and CDR2: GTSNPN, SVGIG (reference sequence). This CDR3 is CAWSLGRGYTF. The CDR3 nucleotides read TGTGCCTGGAGTTTAGGGCGAGGCTACACCTTC.

This clonotype has only a few counts. This chain joins TRBV5-1 and TRBJ1-5; tentatively, D is TRBD1 (6 bases). The germline V and J ends were trimmed by 5 bases and 2 bases, with 14 bases remaining between them. Germline loops: CDR1 SGHRS, CDR2 YFSETQ. The CDR3 is made up of 15 amino acids. CDR3 coding DNA: TGCGCCAGCAGAATCGGGACAAGAGGCAATCAGCCCCAGCATTTT. This gives the protein CASRIGTRGNQPQHF.

A single count supports this clonotype. The chain employs TRBV7-3 and TRBJ2-1; D could derive from TRBD1 or TRBD2 (7 bases each). Per the germline V gene, CDR1 is SGHTA and CDR2 is FQGTGA. The CDR3 is 13 amino acids. Between the trimmed V and J ends, which lost 5 bases and 10 bases, there was a span of 15 bases. The CDR3 DNA reads as TGTGCCAGCAGCAAACAGGGGCGGGAGGAGCAGTTCTTC. As protein: CASSKQGREEQFF.

The chain couples TRBV4-1 to TRBJ2-7; no definite D call. Looked up from germline, CDR1 is MGHRA and CDR2 is YSYEKL. V lost 0 bases and J lost 5, with 8 bases in between. The CDR3 is made up of 13 amino acids. As DNA, the CDR3 is TGCGCCAGCAGCCAAGAAGGTTTGGACGAGCAGTACTTC. It codes for CASSQEGLDEQYF.

The CDR3 coding sequence is TGCAGCGTTGATACCCGGACTAGCGGCACAGATACGCAGTATTTT. It specifies CSVDTRTSGTDTQYF. The chain has TRBV29-1 and TRBJ2-3; 9 bases agree with TRBD2. The CDR3 is 15 amino acids. In germline, CDR1 is SQVTM, CDR2 ANQGSEA. V was pared by 3 bases and J by 1 base, with 5 bases of the junction left unmatched.

The V gene is TRBV2, the J gene TRBJ2-5, with a possible D match to TRBD2 (5 bases). Germline assignment: CDR1 SNHLY and CDR2 FYNNEI. V lost 7 bases and J 7 bases, leaving 13 bases between the germline ends. This CDR3 is 12 amino acids long. CDR3 DNA sequence: TGTGCCAGCACTTTTGGCGAGGGGACCCAGTACTTC. Amino acid sequence: CASTFGEGTQYF.

The V call is TRBV30, the J call TRBJ1-1; D unresolved. V lost 0 bases and J 1 base, leaving 9 bases between the germline ends. Per the germline V gene, CDR1 is GTSNPN and CDR2 is SVGIG (reference sequence). The CDR3 length is 14 residues. CDR3 in DNA: TGTGCCTGGAGTGTATTTGGCAGGAACACTGAAGCTTTCTTT. As protein: CAWSVFGRNTEAFF. Using reference TRBV30 and TRBJ1-1 for the parts outside the CDR3, the full variable domain is SQTIHQWPATLVQPVGSPLSLECTVEGTSNPNLYWYRQAAGRGLQLLFYSVGIGQISSEVPQNLSASRPQDRQFILSSKKLLLSDSGFYLCAWSVFGRNTEAFFGQGTRLTVV.

The V call is TRBV7-3, the J call TRBJ2-2; D ambiguous. The CDR3 length is 13 residues. The V end lost 2 bases, the J end lost 3 bases, and 4 bases lay between the germline ends. CDR1 SGHTA and CDR2 FQGTGA come from the germline V gene. CDR3 sequence (DNA): TGTGCCAGCAGCTTACACCACACCGGGGAGCTGTTTTTT. It translates to CASSLHHTGELFF.

This clonotype occurred once. The rearrangement joins TRBV7-2 to TRBJ1-6; D is unresolved. Germline values: CDR1 SGHTA, CDR2 FQGNSA. The CDR3 totals 13 residues. Trimming stripped 3 bases from V and 10 bases from J, with 10 bases between. This chain's CDR3 is CASSFGGPSPLHF. The CDR3 DNA is TGTGCCAGCAGCTTTGGCGGGCCATCACCCCTCCACTTT. The full variable domain, with the rest looked up from reference TRBV7-2 and TRBJ1-6, is GAGVSQSPSNKVTEKGKDVELRCDPISGHTALYWYRQSLGQGLEFLIYFQGNSAPDKSGLPSDRFSAERTGGSVSTLTIQRTQQEDSAVYLCASSFGGPSPLHFGNGTRLTVT.

The chain employs TRBV29-1 and TRBJ2-1, with TRBD2 as a possible D gene (6 bases). The V gene's germline CDR1 is SQVTM and CDR2 ANQGSEA. The CDR3 covers 13 residues. Between the trimmed V and J ends, which lost 6 bases and 6 bases, there was a span of 15 bases. CDR3 protein: CSVDATSRNEQFF. CDR3 sequence (DNA): TGCAGCGTGGATGCGACTAGTCGCAATGAGCAGTTCTTC.

This clonotype was seen once. J is TRBJ1-4 and V is TRBV14; the match to TRBD1 covers 10 bases. Per germline, CDR1 SGHDN and CDR2 FVKESK. This CDR3 has 16 residues. Trimming took 6 bases from V and 1 from J; bases not matched to a gene: 5. The CDR3 reads CASSPGTGETNEKLFF. In nucleotides, the CDR3 is TGTGCCAGCAGTCCCGGGACAGGGGAAACTAATGAAAAACTGTTTTTT.

The genes are TRBV20-1 and TRBJ1-3, with D tentatively TRBD1 (5 bases). Trimming stripped 0 bases from V and 3 bases from J, with 12 bases between. CDR3 length: 15 amino acids. The germline gives CDR1 DFQATT, CDR2 SNEGSKA (reference sequence). The CDR3 DNA is TGCAGTGCTAGAGATAGAGGGGCGCTTGGAAACACCATATATTTT. Amino acids: CSARDRGALGNTIYF.

V usage is TRBV20-1 and J usage is TRBJ2-7; D remains ambiguous. CDR1 DFQATT and CDR2 SNEGSKA come from the germline V gene (reference sequence). The V and J ends lost 4 bases and 3 bases respectively, with 19 bases between them. CDR3 size: 15 residues. CDR3 amino acids: CSATEGNLGLYEQYF. CDR3 coding DNA: TGCAGTGCTACAGAAGGGAATTTGGGTCTCTACGAGCAGTACTTC.

The rearrangement joins TRBV3-1 to TRBJ1-6; no reliable D call. V lost 4 bases and J lost 5, with 6 bases in between. CDR3 length: 13 amino acids. From germline, CDR1 is LGHDT and CDR2 YNNKEL (reference sequence). CDR3 region: CASSPTDNSPLHF. CDR3 DNA: TGTGCCAGCAGCCCAACGGATAATTCACCCCTCCACTTT.

V usage is TRBV30 and J usage is TRBJ1-2, with 9 bases lining up with TRBD1. CDR3 size: 13 residues. Per the germline V gene, CDR1 is GTSNPN and CDR2 is SVGIG (reference sequence). V lost 2 bases to trimming and J lost 8 bases; unmatched junction nucleotides: 6. The CDR3 loop is CAWSWGTGRGYTF. Written as DNA, the CDR3 is TGTGCCTGGAGTTGGGGGACAGGGAGAGGCTACACCTTC. The complete variable domain, with remaining parts taken from reference TRBV30 and TRBJ1-2, reads SQTIHQWPATLVQPVGSPLSLECTVEGTSNPNLYWYRQAAGRGLQLLFYSVGIGQISSEVPQNLSASRPQDRQFILSSKKLLLSDSGFYLCAWSWGTGRGYTFGSGTRLTVV.

The chain employs TRBV4-2 and TRBJ1-1; D remains unclear. The CDR3 covers 12 residues. CDR1 and CDR2 (germline): LGHNA, YNFKEQ. Trimming pared 2 bases from V and 1 base from J, leaving 2 bases between. CDR3 sequence (DNA): TGTGCCAGCAGCCAAAGGAACACTGAAGCTTTCTTT. Translated, it gives CASSQRNTEAFF.

The genes are TRBV28 and TRBJ1-5; no reliable D call. The CDR3 length is 11 residues. CDR1 and CDR2 (germline): MDHEN, SYDVKM. V lost 3 bases, J lost 7 bases, and 4 bases lay in between. The CDR3 coding sequence is TGTGCCAGCAGTTTCGGGCAGCCCCAGCATTTT. Translating gives CASSFGQPQHF.

About this clonotype itself: Germline and junction disagree at one end, which may indicate a read error. The CDR3 protein is CASSLTGPRVDF. The CDR3 bases are TGTGCCAGCAGTCTTACCGGGCCCCGTGTAGACTTC. The chain joins TRBV6-2 or TRBV6-3 to TRBJ2-7; D call uncertain. This CDR3 has 12 amino acids. From germline, CDR1 is MNHEY and CDR2 SVGEGT.

The gene calls are TRBV30 and TRBJ1-1; 7 nucleotides align to TRBD1. CDR1 is GTSNPN and CDR2 is SVGIG in the germline V gene (reference sequence). Trimming took 0 bases from V and 4 from J; bases not matched to a gene: 17. This CDR3 has 18 amino acids. CDR3 sequence: CAWSVRGLRSWDVTEAFF. The DNA for the CDR3 is TGTGCCTGGAGTGTGAGGGGGCTGCGGTCCTGGGATGTCACTGAAGCTTTCTTT.

This chain uses TRBV6-5 with TRBJ1-2, with a weak D call TRBD1 (5 bases). Germline CDR1 is MNHEY and CDR2 is SVGAGI. CDR3 length equals 13 residues. Trimming pared 6 bases from V and 8 bases from J, leaving 16 bases between. The CDR3 region has the DNA TGTGCCAGCAGCCTTACGGGGGAACAAGGCTACACCTTC. Translating gives CASSLTGEQGYTF.

This clonotype was observed once. V and J are TRBV6-5 and TRBJ1-4; tentatively, D is TRBD1 (6 bases). V shed 2 bases and J shed 2 bases, with 15 bases lying between them. CDR1 is MNHEY and CDR2 is SVGAGI in the germline V gene. This CDR3 region has 17 residues. CDR3 sequence reads: CASSYLTGSGTNEKLFF. The CDR3 nucleotides are TGTGCCAGCAGTTACCTCACAGGGTCTGGGACTAATGAAAAACTGTTTTTT.

This sequence joins TRBV11-2 and TRBJ2-3; D is ambiguous. V lost 5 bases, J lost 6 bases, and 18 bases lay in between. This CDR3 is 15 amino acids long. CDR1 SGHAT and CDR2 FQNNGV come from the germline V gene. The CDR3 DNA follows: TGTGCCAGCAGCCTCAGGAAGGGTCCCACGGATACGCAGTATTTT. Amino acids: CASSLRKGPTDTQYF.

The chain couples TRBV6-2 or TRBV6-3 to TRBJ2-7; TRBD1 might be the D (6 bases). This CDR3 spans 13 amino acids. V was clipped by 6 bases and J by 1 base, with 10 bases between them. Germline CDR1 is MNHEY and CDR2 is SVGEGT. Here the CDR3 reads CASSRQASYEQYF. DNA for the CDR3: TGTGCCAGCAGCCGACAGGCGTCCTACGAGCAGTACTTC.

Worth noting for this clonotype: Germline is not matched at one junction end, which may reflect a read error. The rearrangement uses TRBV6-2 or TRBV6-3 and TRBJ1-5, with 7 nucleotides matching TRBD1. CDR3 size: 16 residues. Germline V gene sequence: CDR1 MNHEY, CDR2 SVGEGT. The CDR3 protein is CASSYSRLGGDQPRHF. As DNA, the CDR3 is TGTGCCAGCAGTTACTCCCGTCTAGGGGGCGATCAGCCCCGGCATTTT.

This rearrangement joins TRBV4-3 to TRBJ2-3; D gene unclear. CDR1 is LGHNA and CDR2 is YSLEER in the germline V gene. Deletions cut 1 base from V and 4 bases from J, with 12 bases between. CDR3 length: 15 residues. This CDR3 is CASSQGGVSSDTQYF. CDR3 nucleotides: TGCGCCAGCAGCCAAGGAGGAGTCAGTTCAGATACGCAGTATTTT.